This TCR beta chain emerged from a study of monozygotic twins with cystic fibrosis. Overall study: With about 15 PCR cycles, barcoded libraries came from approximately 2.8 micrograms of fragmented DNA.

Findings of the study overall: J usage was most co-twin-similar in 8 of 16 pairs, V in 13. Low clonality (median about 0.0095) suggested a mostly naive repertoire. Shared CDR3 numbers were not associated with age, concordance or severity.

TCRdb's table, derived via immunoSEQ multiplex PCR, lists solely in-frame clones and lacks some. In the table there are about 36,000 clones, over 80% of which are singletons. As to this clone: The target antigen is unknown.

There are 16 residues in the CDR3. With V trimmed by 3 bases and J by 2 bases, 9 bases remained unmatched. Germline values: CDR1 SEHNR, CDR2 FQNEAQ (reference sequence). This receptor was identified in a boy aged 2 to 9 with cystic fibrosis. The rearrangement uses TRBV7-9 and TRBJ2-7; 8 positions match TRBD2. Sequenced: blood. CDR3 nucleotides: TGTGCCAGCAGCTTTCCTTTAGCGGGGCGACCCTACGAGCAGTACTTC. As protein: CASSFPLAGRPYEQYF.